This T cell receptor beta chain was captured by sequencing in a study of OX40 agonist ivuxolimab in advanced cancers. The trim removed 4 bases at V and 4 bases at J, leaving 8 bases unmatched. The CDR3 length is 15 residues. The germline CDR1 and CDR2 sequences are SGDLS and YYNGEE. About this clone itself: The antigen remains undetermined.

TCRdb's copy holds only in-frame clones and misses some; the assay was immunoSEQ multiplex PCR. The sample lists 37,000 or so clones, approximately 90% occurring once. General study results and limits: At doses 0.1 to 3.0 mg/kg, CD4+ and CD8+ clones expanded.

Material: CD4+ or CD8+ T cells sorted from blood, obtained in a trial of the OX40 agonist ivuxolimab. This TCR derives from an adult with an advanced solid tumor such as melanoma, head and neck, liver or kidney cancer. The chain uses TRBV9 and TRBJ2-1, with 7 bases fitting TRBD1. The CDR3 loop is CASSPRQGRYNEQFF. In DNA, the CDR3 is TGTGCCAGCAGCCCCCGACAGGGTAGGTACAATGAGCAGTTCTTC.